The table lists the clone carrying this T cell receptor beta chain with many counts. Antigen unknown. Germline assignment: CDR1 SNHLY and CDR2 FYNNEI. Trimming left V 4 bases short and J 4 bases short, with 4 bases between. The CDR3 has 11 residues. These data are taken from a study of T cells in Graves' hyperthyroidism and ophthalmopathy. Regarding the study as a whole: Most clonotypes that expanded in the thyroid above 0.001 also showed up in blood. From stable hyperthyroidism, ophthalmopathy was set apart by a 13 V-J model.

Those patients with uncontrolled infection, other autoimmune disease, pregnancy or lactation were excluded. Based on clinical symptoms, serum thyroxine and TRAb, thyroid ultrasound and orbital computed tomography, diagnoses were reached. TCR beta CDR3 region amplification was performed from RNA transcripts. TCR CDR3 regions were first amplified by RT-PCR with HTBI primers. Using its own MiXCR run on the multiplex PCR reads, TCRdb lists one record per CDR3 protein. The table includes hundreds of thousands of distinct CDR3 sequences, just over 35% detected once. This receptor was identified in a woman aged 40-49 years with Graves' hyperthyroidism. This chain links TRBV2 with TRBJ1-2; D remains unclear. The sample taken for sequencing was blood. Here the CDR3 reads CASSGFYGYTF. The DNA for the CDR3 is TGTGCCAGCAGTGGGTTCTATGGCTACACCTTC.